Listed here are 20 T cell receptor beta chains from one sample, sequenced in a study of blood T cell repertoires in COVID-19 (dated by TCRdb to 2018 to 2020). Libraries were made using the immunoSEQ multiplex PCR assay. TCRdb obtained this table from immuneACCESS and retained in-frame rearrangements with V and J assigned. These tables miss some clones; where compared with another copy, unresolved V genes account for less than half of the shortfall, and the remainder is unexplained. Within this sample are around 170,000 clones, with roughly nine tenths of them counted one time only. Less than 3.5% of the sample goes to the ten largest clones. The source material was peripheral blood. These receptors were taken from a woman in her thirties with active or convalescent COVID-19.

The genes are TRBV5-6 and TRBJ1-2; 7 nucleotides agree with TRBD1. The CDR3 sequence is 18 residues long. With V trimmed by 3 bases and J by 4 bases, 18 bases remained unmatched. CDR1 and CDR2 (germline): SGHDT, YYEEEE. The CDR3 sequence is CASSSLIGPQGGTYGYTF. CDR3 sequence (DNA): TGTGCCAGCAGCTCCCTAATTGGACCCCAGGGGGGTACCTATGGCTACACCTTC.

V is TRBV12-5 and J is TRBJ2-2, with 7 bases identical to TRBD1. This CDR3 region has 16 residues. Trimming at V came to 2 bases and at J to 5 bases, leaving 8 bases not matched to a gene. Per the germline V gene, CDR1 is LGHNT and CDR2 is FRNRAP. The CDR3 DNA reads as TGTGCTAGTGGTTTGACGCGGACAGGTCAAACCGGGGAGCTGTTTTTT. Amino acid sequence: CASGLTRTGQTGELFF. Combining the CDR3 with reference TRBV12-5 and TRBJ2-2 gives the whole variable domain DARVTQTPRHKVTEMGQEVTMRCQPILGHNTVFWYRQTMMQGLELLAYFRNRAPLDDSGMPKDRFSAEMPDATLATLKIQPSEPRDSAVYFCASGLTRTGQTGELFFGEGSRLTVL.

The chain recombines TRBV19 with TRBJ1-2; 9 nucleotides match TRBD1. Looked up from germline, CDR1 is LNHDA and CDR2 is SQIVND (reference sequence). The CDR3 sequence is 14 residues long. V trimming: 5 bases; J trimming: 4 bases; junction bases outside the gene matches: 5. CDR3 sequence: CASSLPGQGYGYTF. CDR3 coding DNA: TGTGCCAGTAGTCTACCGGGACAGGGCTATGGCTACACCTTC. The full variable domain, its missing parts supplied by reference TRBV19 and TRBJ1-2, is DGGITQSPKYLFRKEGQNVTLSCEQNLNHDAMYWYRQDPGQGLRLIYYSQIVNDFQKGDIAEGYSVSREKKESFPLTVTSAQKNPTAFYLCASSLPGQGYGYTFGSGTRLTVV.

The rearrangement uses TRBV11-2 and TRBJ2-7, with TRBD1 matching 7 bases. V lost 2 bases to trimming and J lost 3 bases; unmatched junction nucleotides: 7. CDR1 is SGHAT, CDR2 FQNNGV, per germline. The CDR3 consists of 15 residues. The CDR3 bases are TGTGCCAGCAGCTTAACAGACAGGGTACACTACGAGCAGTACTTC. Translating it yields CASSLTDRVHYEQYF. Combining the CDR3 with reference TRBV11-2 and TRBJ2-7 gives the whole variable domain EAGVAQSPRYKIIEKRQSVAFWCNPISGHATLYWYQQILGQGPKLLIQFQNNGVVDDSQLPKDRFSAERLKGVDSTLKIQPAKLEDSAVYLCASSLTDRVHYEQYFGPGTRLTVT.

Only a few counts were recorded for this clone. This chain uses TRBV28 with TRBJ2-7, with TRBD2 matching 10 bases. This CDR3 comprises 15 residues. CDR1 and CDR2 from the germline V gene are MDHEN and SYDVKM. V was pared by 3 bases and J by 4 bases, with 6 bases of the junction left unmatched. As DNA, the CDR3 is TGTGCCAGCAGTTTTAATCCACTAGCGGGATACGAGCAGTACTTC. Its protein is CASSFNPLAGYEQYF.

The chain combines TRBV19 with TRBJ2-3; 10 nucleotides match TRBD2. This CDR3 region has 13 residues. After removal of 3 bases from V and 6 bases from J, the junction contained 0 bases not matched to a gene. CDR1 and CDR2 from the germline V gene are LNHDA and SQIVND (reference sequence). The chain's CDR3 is CASSMGLADTQYF. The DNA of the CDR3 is TGTGCCAGTAGTATGGGACTAGCGGATACGCAGTATTTT.

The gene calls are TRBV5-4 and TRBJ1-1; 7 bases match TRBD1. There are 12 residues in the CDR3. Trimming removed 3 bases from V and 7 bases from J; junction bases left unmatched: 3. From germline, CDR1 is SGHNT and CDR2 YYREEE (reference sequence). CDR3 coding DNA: TGTGCCAGCAGCTCGGACAGGCGTGAAGCTTTCTTT. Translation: CASSSDRREAFF.

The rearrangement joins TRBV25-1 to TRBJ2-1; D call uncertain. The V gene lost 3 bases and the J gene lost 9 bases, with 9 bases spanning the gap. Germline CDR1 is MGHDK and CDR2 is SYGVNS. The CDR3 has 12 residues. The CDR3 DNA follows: TGTGCCAGCAGTGAGGAGTTCCTTGAGCAGTTCTTC. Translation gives CASSEEFLEQFF.

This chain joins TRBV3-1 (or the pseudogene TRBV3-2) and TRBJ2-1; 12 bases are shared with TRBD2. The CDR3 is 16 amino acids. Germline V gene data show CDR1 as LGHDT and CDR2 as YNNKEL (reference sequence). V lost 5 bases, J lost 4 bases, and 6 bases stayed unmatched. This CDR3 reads CASSSTSGGPYNEQFF. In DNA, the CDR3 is TGTGCCAGCAGCTCAACTAGCGGGGGGCCTTACAATGAGCAGTTCTTC.

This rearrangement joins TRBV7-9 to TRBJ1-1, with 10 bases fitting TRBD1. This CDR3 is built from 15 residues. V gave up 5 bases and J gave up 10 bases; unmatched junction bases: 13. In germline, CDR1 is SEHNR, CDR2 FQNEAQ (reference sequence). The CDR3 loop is CASSHGDRGERSAFF. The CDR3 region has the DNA TGTGCCAGCAGCCACGGGGACAGGGGAGAGCGATCAGCTTTCTTT.

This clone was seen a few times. The CDR3 region has the DNA TGCGCCAGCAGCCGAAGCCCGGGAAACCTGAACACTGAAGCTTTCTTT. Its protein is CASSRSPGNLNTEAFF. The chain recombines TRBV4-1 with TRBJ1-1; no clear D gene. Germline V gene data show CDR1 as MGHRA and CDR2 as YSYEKL. The CDR3 consists of 16 residues. Trimming stripped 4 bases from V and 0 bases from J, with 15 bases between.

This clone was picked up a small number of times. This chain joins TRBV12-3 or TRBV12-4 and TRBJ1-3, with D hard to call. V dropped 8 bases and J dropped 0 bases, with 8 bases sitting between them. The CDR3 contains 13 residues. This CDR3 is CASRWSSGNTIYF. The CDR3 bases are TGTGCCAGCCGATGGAGCTCTGGAAACACCATATATTTT.

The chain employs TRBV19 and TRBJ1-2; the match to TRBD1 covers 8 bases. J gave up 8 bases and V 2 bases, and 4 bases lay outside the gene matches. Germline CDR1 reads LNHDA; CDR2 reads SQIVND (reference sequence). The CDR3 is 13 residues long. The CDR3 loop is CASSIQGARGYTF. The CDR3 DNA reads TGTGCCAGTAGTATACAGGGGGCGCGAGGCTACACCTTC.

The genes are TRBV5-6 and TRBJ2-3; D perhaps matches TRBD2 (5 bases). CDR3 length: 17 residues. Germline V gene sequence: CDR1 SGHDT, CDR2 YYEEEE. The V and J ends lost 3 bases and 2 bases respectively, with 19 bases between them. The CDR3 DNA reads TGTGCCAGCAGCTCAATTTTAGAGGGAGCCAACACAGATACGCAGTATTTT. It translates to CASSSILEGANTDTQYF.

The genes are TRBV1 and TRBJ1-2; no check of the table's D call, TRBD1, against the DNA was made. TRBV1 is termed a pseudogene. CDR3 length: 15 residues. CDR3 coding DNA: TGCACCAGCAGCCGCCGGGACAGGGGGCTTGGGGGCTACACCTTC. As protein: CTSSRRDRGLGGYTF.

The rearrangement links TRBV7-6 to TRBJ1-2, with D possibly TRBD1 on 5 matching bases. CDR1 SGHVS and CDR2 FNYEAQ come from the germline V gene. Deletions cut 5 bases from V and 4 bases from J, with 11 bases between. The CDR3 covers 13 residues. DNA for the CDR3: TGTGCCAGCAGCCTTCTTACAGGCTATGGCTACACCTTC. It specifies CASSLLTGYGYTF.

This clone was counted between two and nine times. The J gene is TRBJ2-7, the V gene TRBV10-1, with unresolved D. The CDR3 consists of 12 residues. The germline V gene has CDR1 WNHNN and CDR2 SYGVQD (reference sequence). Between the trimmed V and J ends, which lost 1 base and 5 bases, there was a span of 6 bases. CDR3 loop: CASSEYRDEQYF. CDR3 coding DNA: TGCGCCAGCAGTGAGTACCGGGACGAGCAGTACTTC.

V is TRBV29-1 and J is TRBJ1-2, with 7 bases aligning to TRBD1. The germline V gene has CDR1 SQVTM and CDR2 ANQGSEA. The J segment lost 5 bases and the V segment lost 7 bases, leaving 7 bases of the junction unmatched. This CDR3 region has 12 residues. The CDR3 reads CSGVTGHYGYTF. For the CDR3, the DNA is TGCAGCGGCGTGACAGGGCATTATGGCTACACCTTC.

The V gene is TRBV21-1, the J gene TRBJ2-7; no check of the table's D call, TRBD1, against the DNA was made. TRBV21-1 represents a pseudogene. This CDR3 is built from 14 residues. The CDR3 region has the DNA TGTGCCAGATCCAGACAGGGTGGATCCTACGAGCAGTACTTC. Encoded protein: CARSRQGGSYEQYF.

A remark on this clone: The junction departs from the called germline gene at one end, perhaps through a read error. The CDR3 loop is CACSSGSAQETQYF. As DNA, the CDR3 is TGTGCCTGCAGTTCCGGGAGTGCCCAAGAGACCCAGTACTTC. The chain uses TRBV6-2 or TRBV6-3 and TRBJ2-5; TRBD2 might be the D (6 bases). Germline CDR1 is MNHEY and CDR2 is SVGEGT. This CDR3 is 14 amino acids long.